The TCR beta chain under discussion was sequenced for a study of tumor-infiltrating lymphocytes in primary liver carcinoma. This clonotype was seen a handful of times. The input was roughly 0.5 ug total RNA; TCR beta cDNA was made from it with a constant-region primer. Three-round nested multiplex PCR performed with slightly modified ARM-PCR produced the TCR beta libraries. Researchers ran the first two PCR rounds for roughly 11 cycles each with TRBV1-TRBV30 forward primers and a C-beta reverse primer. TCRdb re-derived calls from the multiplex PCR reads in MiXCR, one entry per CDR3 protein. This sample has approximately 320,000 distinct CDR3 sequences, with nearly 60% found just once. Blood RNA originated from unsorted whole blood, with germline DNA additionally extracted. CDR1 and CDR2 (germline): MDHEN, SYDVKM. Trimming left V 5 bases short and J 8 bases short, with 18 bases between. The CDR3 consists of 14 residues.

Specimen: peripheral blood. The chain uses TRBV28 and TRBJ1-2; TRBD1 is a possible D gene (5 bases). This clonotype was obtained from a woman in her 30s with primary liver carcinoma and hepatitis B virus infection. The CDR3 region is CASSHRSGGRGYTF. The CDR3, as DNA: TGTGCCAGCAGTCACAGATCGGGGGGAAGAGGCTACACCTTC.